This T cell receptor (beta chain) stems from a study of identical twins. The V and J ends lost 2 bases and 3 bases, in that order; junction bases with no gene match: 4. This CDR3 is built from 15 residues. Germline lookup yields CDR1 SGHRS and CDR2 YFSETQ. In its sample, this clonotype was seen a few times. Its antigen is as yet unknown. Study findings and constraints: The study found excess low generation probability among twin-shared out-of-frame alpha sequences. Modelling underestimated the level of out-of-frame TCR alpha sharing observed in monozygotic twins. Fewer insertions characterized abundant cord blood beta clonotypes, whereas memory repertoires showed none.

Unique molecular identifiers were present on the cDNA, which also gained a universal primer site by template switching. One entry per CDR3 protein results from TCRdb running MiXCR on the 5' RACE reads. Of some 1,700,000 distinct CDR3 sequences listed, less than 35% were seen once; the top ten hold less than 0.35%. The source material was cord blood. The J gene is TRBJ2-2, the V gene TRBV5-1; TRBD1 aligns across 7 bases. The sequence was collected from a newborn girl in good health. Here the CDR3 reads CASSFGQGDTGELFF. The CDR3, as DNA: TGCGCCAGCAGCTTTGGGCAGGGGGACACCGGGGAGCTGTTTTTT.